These 20 T cell receptor beta chains were all obtained from the same sample, sequenced in a study of vaccination effects on CD4 cells after COVID-19. Assay: immunoSEQ multiplex PCR; the TCRdb copy retains only in-frame clones and omits some. This table has tens of thousands of clones, about 69% appearing once. Prior to sequencing, the ViraFEST assay stimulated PBMC with viral peptide pools, which expanded the antigen-specific CD4+ T cells. It was after nine to ten days of culture that CD4+ T cells were isolated. The infection with SARS-CoV-2 (confirmed by PCR) occurred in this person between March and December 2020. Their antigens are not known. The sample in question was CD4+ T cells from PBMCs cultured with a peptide pool, obtained before COVID-19 vaccination. Every receptor here comes from a human donor who had a prior SARS-CoV-2 infection.

The gene calls are TRBV15 and TRBJ1-3, with no clear D. The germline V gene has CDR1 LNHNV and CDR2 YYDKDF (reference sequence). The CDR3 totals 14 residues. V dropped 1 base and J dropped 3 bases, with 7 bases sitting between them. The CDR3 protein is CATSRGDVGNTIYF. Here the CDR3 DNA reads TGTGCCACCAGCAGAGGTGACGTTGGAAACACCATATATTTT.

This clone was picked up a small number of times. The V call is TRBV30, the J call TRBJ1-1, with D possibly TRBD1 on 6 matching bases. The V gene's germline CDR1 is GTSNPN and CDR2 SVGIG (reference sequence). The CDR3 runs to 12 residues. V lost 3 bases to trimming and J lost 6 bases, with 11 bases between them. Here the CDR3 DNA reads TGTGCCTGGAGCAGGGCAGGGGCTGAAGCTTTCTTT. Encoded protein: CAWSRAGAEAFF.

CDR3 loop: CASREMGSQNNEQFF. The CDR3 DNA is TGTGCCAGCAGGGAAATGGGTTCACAAAACAATGAGCAGTTCTTC. The chain combines TRBV2 with TRBJ2-1; D uncertain. V dropped 6 bases and J dropped 5 bases, with 17 bases sitting between them. This CDR3 comprises 15 residues. Germline V gene data show CDR1 as SNHLY and CDR2 as FYNNEI.

This rearrangement joins TRBV4-2 to TRBJ2-2; 10 bases are shared with TRBD2. CDR1 and CDR2 (germline): LGHNA, YNFKEQ. With 11 bases clipped from V and 1 base from J, the junction kept 10 bases outside the gene matches. This CDR3 has 16 amino acids. CDR3 region: CAAGRPSGRNTGELFF. The CDR3 region has the DNA TGTGCCGCGGGGCGGCCTAGCGGGAGGAACACCGGGGAGCTGTTTTTT.

The CDR3 region has the DNA TGCGCCAGCAGGGACAACGCGAACACCGGGGAGCTGTTTTTT. It is translated as CASRDNANTGELFF. V usage is TRBV5-1 and J usage is TRBJ2-2, with a possible D match to TRBD1 (5 bases). The CDR3 runs to 14 residues. Trimming cost V 5 bases and J 0 bases, with 8 bases left between them. CDR1 SGHRS and CDR2 YFSETQ come from the germline V gene.

This clone was seen a single time. The chain's CDR3 is CAWETQGTDTQYF. DNA for the CDR3: TGTGCCTGGGAAACTCAGGGGACAGATACGCAGTATTTT. The chain carries TRBV30 and TRBJ2-3; tentatively, D is TRBD1 (6 bases). Trimming cost V 5 bases and J 3 bases, with 12 bases left between them. CDR3 length: 13 residues. Germline CDR1 and CDR2: GTSNPN and SVGIG (reference sequence).

The genes are TRBV4-3 and TRBJ2-7; TRBD1 agrees at 8 bases. V lost 0 bases and J lost 2; bases outside the gene matches: 6. CDR1 and CDR2 from the germline V gene are LGHNA and YSLEER. This CDR3 is 16 amino acids long. Written as DNA, the CDR3 is TGCGCCAGCAGCCAAGATCTCGCGGGACAGGCCTACGAGCAGTACTTC. It is translated as CASSQDLAGQAYEQYF.

The chain has TRBV5-6 and TRBJ2-6, with D possibly matching TRBD2 (7 bases). CDR1 is SGHDT and CDR2 is YYEEEE in the germline V gene. V lost 5 bases, J lost 4 bases, and 13 bases lay in between. CDR3 size: 15 residues. CDR3 protein: CASRGGTLGANVLTF. CDR3 in DNA: TGTGCCAGCAGGGGGGGGACACTGGGGGCCAACGTCCTGACTTTC.

The genes are TRBV4-1 and TRBJ2-3; maybe TRBD1 (5 bases). Trimming removed 0 bases from V and 2 bases from J, with 15 bases in between. The CDR3 runs to 17 residues. Germline V gene sequence: CDR1 MGHRA, CDR2 YSYEKL. In DNA form, the CDR3 reads TGCGCCAGCAGCCAAGATCCATCCCAGGGATTCACAGATACGCAGTATTTT. It specifies CASSQDPSQGFTDTQYF.

This clone was recorded a few times. This sequence joins TRBV9 and TRBJ2-5, with unresolved D. V shed 2 bases and J shed 2 bases, with 16 bases lying between them. The CDR3 extends over 16 amino acids. CDR1 is SGDLS, CDR2 YYNGEE, per germline. The CDR3 nucleotides read TGTGCCAGCAGCGTGGTGTACATAGAACCACAAGAGACCCAGTACTTC. It encodes CASSVVYIEPQETQYF.

The rearrangement joins TRBV5-6 to TRBJ2-3; TRBD1 matches 11 bases. Germline trimming cut 4 bases from V and 6 bases from J; bases unmatched to any gene: 7. Germline CDR1 is SGHDT and CDR2 is YYEEEE. The length of the CDR3 is 15 residues. This CDR3 is CASSPDRGQWDTQYF. CDR3 bases: TGTGCCAGCAGCCCGGACAGGGGGCAGTGGGATACGCAGTATTTT.

V gene TRBV7-9 combines with J gene TRBJ2-1; D is uncertain. V lost 4 bases, J lost 5 bases, and 21 bases lay in between. The CDR3 is 17 residues long. Germline lookup yields CDR1 SEHNR and CDR2 FQNEAQ (reference sequence). The CDR3 here is CASSSPSPTALNNEQFF. CDR3 DNA: TGTGCCAGCAGCTCACCCAGCCCGACGGCACTTAACAATGAGCAGTTCTTC. Complete variable domain (other parts from reference TRBV7-9 and TRBJ2-1): DTGVSQNPRHKITKRGQNVTFRCDPISEHNRLYWYRQTLGQGPEFLTYFQNEAQLEKSRLLSDRFSAERPKGSFSTLEIQRTEQGDSAMYLCASSSPSPTALNNEQFFGPGTRLTVL.

This chain links TRBV7-4 with TRBJ2-7, with 11 bases matching TRBD2. The V gene end was trimmed by 0 bases and the J gene end by 7 bases; junction bases not matched to a gene: 29. CDR1 and CDR2 (germline): SGHVT, SQSDAQ. This CDR3 contains 23 residues. The CDR3 is CASSLAGGAIGTSGNRPSVEQYF. CDR3 nucleotides: TGTGCCAGCAGCTTAGCAGGCGGAGCGATAGGGACTAGCGGCAACCGACCCTCAGTTGAGCAGTACTTC.

This clone turned up a few times. The chain uses TRBV6-2 or TRBV6-3 and TRBJ2-1; D is perhaps TRBD1 or TRBD2 (5 bases each). Trimming removed 2 bases at V and 6 bases at J, with 5 bases between. Looked up from germline, CDR1 is MNHEY and CDR2 is SVGEGT. The CDR3 length is 12 residues. CDR3 residues: CASSYGGNEQFF. The CDR3 nucleotides read TGTGCCAGCAGTTACGGGGGCAATGAGCAGTTCTTC.

The V call is TRBV5-8, the J call TRBJ1-1; tentative D call: TRBD1 (6 bases). Trimming removed 5 bases at V and 0 bases at J, with 8 bases between. The CDR3 length is 13 residues. The V gene's germline CDR1 is SGHTS and CDR2 YDEGEE. The chain's CDR3 is CASRTGMNTEAFF. The CDR3 DNA reads as TGTGCCAGCAGAACAGGGATGAACACTGAAGCTTTCTTT.

The chain employs TRBV5-6 and TRBJ1-2; D possibly corresponds to TRBD1 (6 bases). Per the germline V gene, CDR1 is SGHDT and CDR2 is YYEEEE. The germline V and J ends were trimmed by 3 bases and 4 bases, with 28 bases remaining between them. The CDR3 length is 19 residues. In DNA, the CDR3 is TGTGCCAGCAGCTACGGTGCGGGGGGCCCGAAGCGGAGACTCTATGGCTACACCTTC. This codes for CASSYGAGGPKRRLYGYTF.

The chain carries TRBV30 and TRBJ1-4; 9 positions agree with TRBD1. The CDR3 totals 13 residues. The J segment lost 8 bases and the V segment lost 4 bases, leaving 5 bases of the junction unmatched. Looked up from germline, CDR1 is GTSNPN and CDR2 is SVGIG (reference sequence). In DNA, the CDR3 is TGTGCCTGGACTCGGACAGGGGACGAAAAACTGTTTTTT. As protein: CAWTRTGDEKLFF.

The chain is built from TRBV5-1 and TRBJ2-5; D gene uncertain. V was trimmed by 2 bases and J by 5 bases, leaving 10 bases between them. CDR3 length: 13 amino acids. Germline CDR1 is SGHRS and CDR2 is YFSETQ. As DNA, the CDR3 is TGCGCCAGCAGCTTCATCGGTGAGGAGACCCAGTACTTC. This sequence encodes CASSFIGEETQYF.

In this sample, this clone turned up a few times. The chain links TRBV5-1 to TRBJ1-2, with 7 nucleotides matching TRBD1. CDR1 is SGHRS and CDR2 is YFSETQ in the germline V gene. The CDR3 sequence is 15 residues long. Unmatched junction bases numbered 7, after V lost 4 bases and J lost 1 base. The CDR3 DNA sequence: TGCGCCAGCAGCCCCGGGACAGCCAGTAACTATGGCTACACCTTC. It yields the protein CASSPGTASNYGYTF.

The V gene is TRBV7-3, the J gene TRBJ2-5; D might be TRBD2 (5 bases). The CDR3 is 14 residues long. Deletions cut 5 bases from V and 2 bases from J, with 12 bases between. Germline V gene lookup returns CDR1 SGHTA and CDR2 FQGTGA. The CDR3 coding sequence is TGTGCCAGCAGCCCTGACGGGAATCAAGAGACCCAGTACTTC. Translated: CASSPDGNQETQYF.